Sequencing of this T cell receptor beta chain was carried out in a study of CD8 T cells in Susac syndrome (dated by TCRdb to between 2019 and 2020). About the study as a whole: Among the Susac syndrome patients who were sequenced, clinically active disease was present in six and clinical remission was observed in fewer than 10. Whether CD8+ T cell activation and differentiation in Susac syndrome was antigen driven was tested using repertoire sequencing. At blood withdrawal, Susac syndrome patients were therapy-naive, treated with corticosteroids (with IVIg additionally given to some), or treated with IVIg alone.

Peripheral blood CD8+ and CD4+ T cells from healthy donors, Susac syndrome patients and multiple sclerosis patients were profiled by high-throughput TCR beta sequencing. Recently defined diagnostic criteria for definite or probable disease were met by the Susac syndrome patients. CD8+ TEMRA cells were enriched by FACS, while bulk CD8+ and CD4+ T cells were purified by magnetic negative isolation. Blood was collected in EDTA tubes and processed within 24 hours, with PBMCs isolated through density gradient centrifugation. PBMCs intended for TCR sequencing were cryopreserved in liquid nitrogen and were subsequently thawed in a 37 degrees C water bath. The sorted or isolated CD4+, CD8+ and CD8+ TEMRA cells reached a purity of at least 90%. Results the study describes overall, beyond this receptor: In the CD4+ T cell repertoire of Susac syndrome patients, clonal expansion was not detected. The study acknowledged that relatively few individuals were included in the TCR sequencing and HLA analysis.

Sequences SSHAT (CDR1) and FNYEAQ (CDR2) are obtained from the germline V gene (reference sequence). The CDR3 covers 14 residues, taking in both the cysteine and the phenylalanine. This entry keeps only the CDR3 DNA: 42 bases, framed from base 1. This clonotype was seen a handful of times. Its antigen has not been determined. Mismatch with germline at one junction end may stem from a read error. RNA was extracted using the RNeasy kit, and about 0.5 to 1 microgram was reverse transcribed with random hexamers. TCR beta CDR3 regions were amplified with the immunoSEQ multiplex PCR assay covering 54 Vbeta and 13 Jbeta segments. PCR amplification bias was corrected by using a synthetic template baseline for primer optimization and computational correction. On the authors' methods: Reads were annotated to V, D and J genes according to IMGT and were analyzed with immunoSEQ Analyzer, with only productive sequences retained. To calculate clonality, Shannon entropy was normalized by log2 of the number of productive unique sequences and then subtracted from one. For each patient and control, public and private clones were evaluated within the 100 most prevalent clones. Susac-specific clones were defined as absent from healthy and MS cohorts, over a thousand published viral clones and other ImmuneACCESS disease sequences. Using fastp at Q25 and MiXCR, TCRdb reprocessed the public reads and kept productive beta chains. Under each unique CDR3 protein, matching rows form one entry showing the most common genes and DNA. These V and J calls originate from TCRdb's pipeline instead of the authors' own analysis. This sample is represented by over 130,000 distinct CDR3 sequences; roughly 94% of them were singletons. About 0.15% of the sample goes to the ten largest clones.

In this chain, TRBV7-7 is recombined with TRBJ2-2; TRBD1 is possibly the D segment (5 matching bases). This clonotype was sampled from a human donor with Susac syndrome. The sequenced sample was CD4+ T cells from PBMCs. The DNA sequence is as follows: TGTGCTAGCAGCTTGCAGGGTAACACCGGGGAGCTGTTTTTT. It encodes CASSLQGNTGELFF.